Below are 10 T cell receptor beta chains sequenced from a single sample in a study of shared clonotypes between healthy human individuals. Measured with immunoSEQ multiplex PCR; TCRdb has only the in-frame clones, and not every one. The sample contains about 2 million clones, 95% of which appear only once. Sequencing input: naive CD4+ T cells sorted from blood. Subset reported: CD45RA+ positively selected. The receptors here all came from a man between 18 and 29 years old in good health.

The V and J genes are TRBV5-1 and TRBJ2-3; D may be TRBD2 (6 bases). The CDR3 is 15 residues long. Germline-derived CDR1 and CDR2 are SGHRS and YFSETQ. V was shortened by 4 bases and J by 3 bases, with 15 bases between the two germline ends. CDR3 bases: TGCGCCAGCAGCCCAAGCCCCGGGACTACAGATACGCAGTATTTT. Residues: CASSPSPGTTDTQYF.

The genes are TRBV5-1 and TRBJ2-3, with 9 bases matching TRBD1. The CDR3 covers 16 residues. Germline CDR1 reads SGHRS; CDR2 reads YFSETQ. Trimming at V came to 2 bases and at J to 5 bases, leaving 9 bases not matched to a gene. CDR3 sequence (DNA): TGCGCCAGCAGCTTCGAGGACAGGGGAGGGGGAGATACGCAGTATTTT. This encodes CASSFEDRGGGDTQYF. Based on the CDR3 plus reference TRBV5-1 and TRBJ2-3, the full variable domain is KAGVTQTPRYLIKTRGQQVTLSCSPISGHRSVSWYQQTPGQGLQFLFEYFSETQRNKGNFPGRFSGRQFSNSRSEMNVSTLELGDSALYLCASSFEDRGGGDTQYFGPGTRLTVL.

The chain uses TRBV27 and TRBJ2-3; 7 nucleotides line up with TRBD2. Germline V gene sequence: CDR1 MNHEY, CDR2 SMNVEV (reference sequence). Trimming took 5 bases from V and 2 from J; bases not matched to a gene: 7. The CDR3 runs 15 residues. CDR3 DNA sequence: TGTGCCAGCAGTCCGGGACTAAACCCCACAGATACGCAGTATTTT. Translating it yields CASSPGLNPTDTQYF.

The rearrangement joins TRBV19 to TRBJ2-7, with 7 bases aligning to TRBD1. This CDR3 is 15 amino acids long. With V trimmed by 7 bases and J by 2 bases, 11 bases remained unmatched. Per germline, CDR1 LNHDA and CDR2 SQIVND (reference sequence). The DNA of the CDR3 is TGTGCCAGTACCCAGGGTTTGCAGGGGGCCTACGAGCAGTACTTC. This sequence encodes CASTQGLQGAYEQYF.

The V call is TRBV5-1, the J call TRBJ2-7; D may be TRBD2 (6 bases). Germline CDR1 SGHRS, CDR2 YFSETQ. The V end lost 3 bases, the J end lost 2 bases, and 12 bases lay between the germline ends. This CDR3 is built from 14 residues. Here the CDR3 DNA reads TGCGCCAGCAGCTCTTTTGCGGGAACCTACGAGCAGTACTTC. Its protein product is CASSSFAGTYEQYF.

V is TRBV11-2 and J is TRBJ2-1; TRBD2 might be the D (6 bases). Trimming stripped 1 base from V and 4 bases from J, with 17 bases between. CDR3 size: 17 residues. Per the germline V gene, CDR1 is SGHAT and CDR2 is FQNNGV. CDR3 sequence: CASSLGAMGEAYNEQFF. The CDR3 DNA reads TGTGCCAGCAGCTTAGGGGCGATGGGGGAGGCGTACAATGAGCAGTTCTTC.

The genes are TRBV9 and TRBJ1-3; maybe TRBD1 (6 bases). The V end was cut by 4 bases, the J end by 0 bases, with 17 bases between. Germline CDR1 SGDLS, CDR2 YYNGEE. The CDR3 extends over 17 amino acids. The CDR3 here is CASSPATQGISGNTIYF. The CDR3 DNA is TGTGCCAGCAGCCCAGCCACACAGGGTATCTCTGGAAACACCATATATTTT.

The V and J genes are TRBV7-2 and TRBJ2-7; TRBD2 matches at 8 bases. The germline V gene has CDR1 SGHTA and CDR2 FQGNSA. The junction had 13 bases not matched to a gene; V was cut back by 1 base and J by 5 bases. The length of the CDR3 is 17 residues. The CDR3 DNA reads TGTGCCAGCAGCTTAGGCACCTTAAGCGGGAGAAGGGACGAGCAGTACTTC. Amino acids: CASSLGTLSGRRDEQYF.

The V and J genes are TRBV4-1 and TRBJ1-5; D perhaps matches TRBD1 (6 bases). V dropped 3 bases and J dropped 9 bases, with 12 bases sitting between them. The length of the CDR3 is 13 residues. Per germline, CDR1 MGHRA and CDR2 YSYEKL. CDR3 bases: TGCGCCAGCAGCCAGTTGGGGGCCGGGCCCCAGCATTTT. This gives the protein CASSQLGAGPQHF.

The V call is TRBV4-2, the J call TRBJ2-5, with TRBD2 identical over 10 bases. CDR3 size: 15 residues. CDR1 is LGHNA, CDR2 YNFKEQ, per germline. V was pared by 0 bases and J by 4 bases, with 2 bases of the junction left unmatched. The CDR3 loop reads CASSQDSSGGETQYF. The CDR3 DNA follows: TGTGCCAGCAGCCAAGACTCTAGCGGGGGAGAGACCCAGTACTTC.